The 9 T cell receptor beta chains below come from one sample, sequenced in a study of identical twins. From the 5' RACE reads, TCRdb called clonotypes with MiXCR, one entry per CDR3 protein. This sample carries some 730,000 distinct CDR3 sequences, roughly 18% of them seen once, and the ten largest clones take approximately 14%. A further study also used this sample, focusing on T cells expressing NK-cell markers.

The sample taken for sequencing was PBMCs. These receptors were collected from a woman between 18 and 29 years old in good health.

This clonotype was found a few times. The rearrangement links TRBV7-2 to TRBJ2-7; D is uncertain. CDR1 and CDR2 (germline): SGHTA, FQGNSA. This CDR3 is built from 16 residues. V lost 5 bases, J lost 0 bases, and 17 bases lay in between. The CDR3 sequence is CASSAQHPRSSYEQYF. In nucleotides, the CDR3 is TGTGCCAGCAGCGCACAACACCCCAGGAGCTCCTACGAGCAGTACTTC.

V is TRBV29-1 and J is TRBJ2-7; the D gene is possibly TRBD1 (6 bases). Germline V gives CDR1 SQVTM, CDR2 ANQGSEA. Trimming shortened V by 4 bases and J by 9 bases, and 19 bases separated the two germline ends. This CDR3 contains 13 residues. CDR3 loop: CSVGDLTRGVQYF. The CDR3 DNA reads TGCAGCGTTGGGGACCTCACCAGGGGTGTGCAGTACTTC.

V gene TRBV4-3 combines with J gene TRBJ2-1, with D tentatively TRBD2 (6 bases). The germline CDR1 and CDR2 sequences are LGHNA and YSLEER. Trimming pared 4 bases from V and 5 bases from J, leaving 15 bases between. This CDR3 has 15 amino acids. CDR3 protein: CASSPRSAGNNEQFF. The CDR3 DNA is TGCGCCAGCAGCCCTAGATCGGCGGGAAACAATGAGCAGTTCTTC.

This clonotype was detected only a few times. The chain has TRBV18 and TRBJ1-6; D may be TRBD1 (6 bases). The V gene lost 3 bases and the J gene lost 10 bases, with 13 bases spanning the gap. Germline values: CDR1 KGHSH, CDR2 LQKENI. This CDR3 spans 14 amino acids. CDR3 sequence (DNA): TGTGCCAGCTCACCCGCCGACAGGAGCTCACCCCTCCACTTT. Protein sequence: CASSPADRSSPLHF. Using reference TRBV18 and TRBJ1-6 for the parts outside the CDR3, the full variable domain is NAGVMQNPRHLVRRRGQEARLRCSPMKGHSHVYWYRQLPEEGLKFMVYLQKENIIDESGMPKERFSAEFPKEGPSILRIQQVVRGDSAAYFCASSPADRSSPLHFGNGTRLTVT.

The chain couples TRBV20-1 to TRBJ1-1, with D perhaps TRBD1 (5 bases). Germline V gene data show CDR1 as DFQATT and CDR2 as SNEGSKA (reference sequence). The V and J ends lost 2 bases and 0 bases respectively, with 7 bases between them. The CDR3 has 13 residues. CDR3 bases: TGCAGTGCTAGAAGACAGTTGAACACTGAAGCTTTCTTT. Its translation: CSARRQLNTEAFF.

The sample holds a few counts of this clonotype. The rearrangement uses TRBV12-3 or TRBV12-4 and TRBJ2-7, with 7 bases lining up with TRBD1. The CDR3 sequence is 15 residues long. V gave up 3 bases and J gave up 1 base; unmatched junction bases: 6. Written as DNA, the CDR3 is TGTGCCAGCAGTTTCCCCCCGGGACAGTCCTACGAGCAGTACTTC. Encoded protein: CASSFPPGQSYEQYF.

This clonotype appeared a few times. The V gene is TRBV7-2, the J gene TRBJ2-1; D not certain. V dropped 2 bases and J dropped 7 bases, with 12 bases sitting between them. The CDR3 has 14 amino acids. The germline V gene has CDR1 SGHTA and CDR2 FQGNSA. In DNA form, the CDR3 reads TGTGCCAGCAGCTTATACGGAGTACAGAATGAGCAGTTCTTC. Translating it yields CASSLYGVQNEQFF.

This clonotype was observed a few times. V usage is TRBV7-9 and J usage is TRBJ2-3; no reliable D call. Germline V gene sequence: CDR1 SEHNR, CDR2 FQNEAQ (reference sequence). V lost 8 bases, J lost 4 bases, and 1 base lay in between. The CDR3 spans 9 residues. CDR3 sequence (DNA): TGTGCCAGCCCAGATACGCAGTATTTT. This codes for CASPDTQYF.

This clonotype was counted only a few times. The V call is TRBV2, the J call TRBJ2-1; 12 bases fit TRBD2. The CDR3 spans 15 residues. From germline, CDR1 is SNHLY and CDR2 FYNNEI. The V segment lost 11 bases and the J segment 9 bases; nucleotides outside the gene matches: 14. CDR3 nucleotides: TGTGCCGGAAGCGGACTAGCGGGATTAAGTGGTGAGCAGTTCTTC. Translation: CAGSGLAGLSGEQFF. The variable domain in full, with the rest retrieved from reference TRBV2 and TRBJ2-1, is EPEVTQTPSHQVTQMGQEVILRCVPISNHLYFYWYRQILGQKVEFLVSFYNNEISEKSEIFDDQFSVERPDGSNFTLKIRSTKLEDSAMYFCAGSGLAGLSGEQFFGPGTRLTVL.